This T cell receptor beta chain was obtained from a study of CD8 T cells in ankylosing spondylitis. Notes on the study in general: Several highly homologous variants made up a TCR beta motif, and this motif appeared characteristic of ankylosing spondylitis blood. Reports of some motif variants in reactive arthritis synovial fluid and blood predate this one.

This clonotype was detected many times. Its antigen remains unidentified. Researchers built TCR beta libraries using quantitative 5'-RACE with molecular barcodes. TCRdb called the 5' RACE reads again in MiXCR, with one record for every CDR3 protein. The sample contains around 250,000 distinct CDR3 sequences, roughly 10% of which appear only once. The TCR sequence derives from a male donor with ankylosing spondylitis or in good health (not recorded which). Sequencing was done on a sample of blood, either unsorted or a sorted T cell fraction (not recorded which).

The CDR3 sequence: CSARDLTGQGAPEQYF. The CDR3 coding sequence is TGCAGTGCTAGAGACCTAACGGGACAGGGGGCGCCCGAGCAGTACTTC. This sequence joins TRBV20-1 and TRBJ2-7, with TRBD1 matching 12 bases. Germline assignment: CDR1 DFQATT and CDR2 SNEGSKA (reference sequence). Germline trimming cut 0 bases from V and 6 bases from J; bases unmatched to any gene: 9. The CDR3 sequence is 16 residues long.